The clone carrying this T cell receptor (beta chain) showed up just once. Its matching antigen is unknown. This sample is part of a study of blood T cells in healthy people across ages. Study results and limitations: Reliance upon unsorted PBMCs precluded definitive naive versus antigen-experienced comparison.

The use of a sample-barcoded 5' primer and a J-beta primer mix characterized a second PCR of roughly 7 to 11 cycles. A template-switch adaptor that had 12 random nucleotides put a tag on each cDNA molecule. Sequencing yielded, for each sample, at least 3 million paired-end reads carrying CDR3. TCRdb called the 5' RACE reads again in MiXCR, with one record for every CDR3 protein. The sample shows around 940,000 distinct CDR3 sequences, just over 50% of them seen only once. Germline V gives CDR1 DFQATT, CDR2 SNEGSKA (reference sequence). The CDR3 is made up of 14 amino acids. The amount of total RNA extracted per sample was at least 5.5 micrograms.

Sequences were obtained from blood. V gene TRBV20-1 combines with J gene TRBJ2-4; 7 positions agree with TRBD2. The J call is uncertain, as TRBJ2-5 better fits the DNA end. This clonotype originated in a woman aged 55-70 years in good health. CDR3 DNA: TGCAGTGCTAGTAGACTAGCCCTTCAAGAGACCCAGTACTTC. It codes for CSASRLALQETQYF.